This paragraph covers one TCR beta chain sequence. The data were taken from a study of beta chain features in type 1 diabetes. Sequencing targeted expressed TCRB transcripts, as all isolated RNA had been reverse transcribed. The repertoire was sequenced with immunoSEQ multiplex PCR; TCRdb's copy has only in-frame clones and lacks some. The sample includes 350,000 or so clones, around a fifth of them seen just once. The sample comprised naive CD4+ T cells from blood. The receptor's source is a young woman in good health.

The chain's CDR3 is CASSLSTGVTDTQYF. For the CDR3, the DNA is TGCGCCAGCAGCTTGTCGACAGGGGTCACAGATACGCAGTATTTT. V is TRBV5-1 and J is TRBJ2-3; 8 bases match TRBD1. This CDR3 spans 15 amino acids. Germline values: CDR1 SGHRS, CDR2 YFSETQ. Germline trimming cut 1 base from V and 2 bases from J; bases unmatched to any gene: 3.